Sequencing of this T cell receptor (beta chain) was carried out in a study of CD8 T cells in Susac syndrome. Looked up from germline, CDR1 is SGHVS and CDR2 is FQNEAQ. The length of the CDR3 is 17 residues. V was shortened by 1 base and J by 5 bases, with 21 bases between the two germline ends. Reverse transcription of about 0.5 to 1 ug RNA used random hexamers. Multiplex PCR with immunoSEQ amplified the TCR beta CDR3 across 54 Vbeta and 13 Jbeta. Each CDR3 protein is one row after TCRdb ran MiXCR on the immunoSEQ multiplex PCR reads. The sample holds a few hundred thousand distinct CDR3 sequences, approximately 89% seen once. TCR beta from blood CD8+ and CD4+ T cells was sequenced. It was treatment-naive patients with stable or active relapsing-remitting disease who made up the multiple sclerosis controls. Negative magnetic isolation gave CD8+ and CD4+ cells; FACS enriched CD8+ TEMRA.

The sequence came from a human donor with multiple sclerosis. Sequenced input: CD8+ T cells from PBMCs. This chain links TRBV7-8 with TRBJ2-7; D not certain. The CDR3: CASSLGGPNLILDEQYF. CDR3 coding DNA: TGTGCCAGCAGCTTAGGCGGTCCTAACCTTATACTTGACGAGCAGTACTTC.